The source of this T cell receptor (beta chain) is a study of blood T cell repertoires in COVID-19. The data were produced by immunoSEQ multiplex PCR, yet TCRdb's version contains in-frame clones alone and is incomplete. The sample consists of approximately 230,000 clones, approximately 90% of them appearing once. Trimming pared 4 bases from V and 0 bases from J, leaving 8 bases between. CDR3 length: 14 residues. Per the germline V gene, CDR1 is SGHRS and CDR2 is YFSETQ. Followed over time, Seattle patients had been enrolled while infection was active. V is TRBV5-1 and J is TRBJ1-3, with D hard to call. The receptor was derived from a woman aged 30 to 39 with COVID-19, enrolled during active disease. The sequenced material came from peripheral blood. The CDR3 loop reads CASSPTTSGNTIYF. The CDR3 DNA is TGCGCCAGCAGCCCGACAACCTCTGGAAACACCATATATTTT.